Ten or more counts support the clone carrying this TCR beta chain. From germline, CDR1 is PRHDT and CDR2 FYEKMQ (reference sequence). This CDR3 contains 17 residues. Germline trimming cut 3 bases from V and 0 bases from J; bases unmatched to any gene: 6. A TCRbeta library incorporating unique molecular identifiers was prepared. MiXCR was run by TCRdb on the PCR reads, yielding one entry per CDR3 protein. The data hold hundreds of thousands of distinct CDR3 sequences, with 16% observed a single time. This specimen comes from a study of T-cell reconstitution after alpha-beta-depleted transplantation in children.

This rearrangement joins TRBV13 to TRBJ2-1; 9 nucleotides line up with TRBD2. The source was PBMCs from the stem cell graft donor, collected from the stem cell graft. This receptor was obtained from a human donor who donated a stem cell graft to a child with acute myeloid leukemia. CDR3 in amino acids: CASSFRTSASSYNEQFF. The CDR3 DNA follows: TGTGCCAGCAGCTTCCGGACTAGCGCGAGCTCCTACAATGAGCAGTTCTTC.